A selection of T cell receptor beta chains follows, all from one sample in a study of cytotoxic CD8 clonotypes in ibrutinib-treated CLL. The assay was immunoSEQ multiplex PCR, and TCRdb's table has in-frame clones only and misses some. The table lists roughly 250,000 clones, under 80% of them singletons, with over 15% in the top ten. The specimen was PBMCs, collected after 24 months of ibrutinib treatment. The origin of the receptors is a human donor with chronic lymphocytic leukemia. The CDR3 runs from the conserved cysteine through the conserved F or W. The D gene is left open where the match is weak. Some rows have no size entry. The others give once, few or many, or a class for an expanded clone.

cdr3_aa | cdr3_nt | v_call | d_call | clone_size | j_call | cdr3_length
CASSLGLFYEQYF | TGTGCCAGCAGTTTAGGGCTGTTCTACGAGCAGTACTTC | TRBV28 | NA | NA | TRBJ2-7 | 13
CASSANQGGTDTQYF | TGTGCCAGCAGCGCAAACCAGGGAGGCACAGATACGCAGTATTTT | TRBV9 | NA | NA | TRBJ2-3 | 15
CASSFSGPLYEQYF | TGTGCCAGCAGTTTCTCGGGCCCCCTCTACGAGCAGTACTTC | TRBV27 | NA | NA | TRBJ2-7 | 14
CSVVGSSHNGFF | TGCAGCGTTGTAGGGAGCTCCCACAACGGTTTCTTT | TRBV29-1 | NA | once | TRBJ1-1 | 12
CAWSEAQYGYTF | TGTGCCTGGAGTGAGGCACAGTATGGCTACACCTTC | TRBV30 | NA | few | TRBJ1-2 | 12
CSVEVDATNEKLFF | TGCAGCGTTGAAGTTGATGCAACTAATGAAAAACTGTTTTTT | TRBV29-1 | NA | once | TRBJ1-4 | 14
CASSVGNEQFF | TGTGCCAGCAGCGTCGGTAATGAGCAGTTCTTC | TRBV5-5 | NA | few | TRBJ2-1 | 11
CSVFGTEHFSGANVLTF | TGCAGCGTTTTCGGGACAGAACACTTCTCTGGGGCCAACGTCCTGACTTTC | TRBV29-1 | TRBD1 | NA | TRBJ2-6 | 17
CASSSRVGTDTQYF | TGTGCCAGCAGTTCAAGGGTGGGCACAGATACGCAGTATTTT | TRBV6-5 | NA | NA | TRBJ2-3 | 14
CASSLPSLAKNIQYF | TGTGCCAGCAGTTTACCTTCTCTAGCCAAAAACATTCAGTACTTC | TRBV28 | NA | NA | TRBJ2-4 | 15
CASSLSGDTEAFF | TGTGCTAGCAGCTTATCGGGTGACACTGAAGCTTTCTTT | TRBV7-7 | NA | NA | TRBJ1-1 | 13
CANLSSGTSGSTDTQYF | TGTGCCAACCTCTCGTCCGGGACTAGCGGGAGCACAGATACGCAGTATTTT | TRBV27 | TRBD2 | NA | TRBJ2-3 | 17
CAISESNSGNQPQHF | TGTGCCATCAGTGAGTCGAATTCGGGAAATCAGCCCCAGCATTTT | TRBV10-3 | NA | once | TRBJ1-5 | 15
CASSYGTRGGGYTF | TGTGCCAGCAGTTACGGAACGAGGGGGGGTGGCTACACCTTC | TRBV6-5 | NA | NA | TRBJ1-2 | 14
CASSQTGTIAEAFF | TGTGCCAGCAGCCAAACCGGGACGATCGCTGAAGCTTTCTTT | TRBV13 | NA | few | TRBJ1-1 | 14
CASSSRNEQYF | TGTGCCAGCAGTTCCCGGAACGAGCAGTACTTC | TRBV27 | NA | NA | TRBJ2-7 | 11
CATQGTPSGELFF | TGTGCCACCCAAGGGACTCCCTCTGGGGAGCTGTTTTTT | TRBV25-1 | NA | NA | TRBJ2-2 | 13
CASSRLYNEQFF | TGTGCCAGCAGCCGATTATACAATGAGCAGTTCTTC | TRBV4-2 | NA | NA | TRBJ2-1 | 12
CASTRTGGLSEKLFF | TGTGCCAGCACCCGGACAGGGGGCTTGAGTGAAAAACTGTTTTTT | TRBV27 | TRBD1 | NA | TRBJ1-4 | 15
CASSEAGINQPQHF | TGTGCCAGCAGTGAAGCAGGAATCAATCAGCCCCAGCATTTT | TRBV6-1 | NA | NA | TRBJ1-5 | 14
CASSFPPGLAGHYEQYF | TGTGCCAGCAGTTTTCCCCCGGGACTAGCGGGCCACTACGAGCAGTACTTC | TRBV28 | TRBD2 | NA | TRBJ2-7 | 17
CASSPPGNTGELFF | TGTGCCAGCTCACCCCCCGGTAACACCGGGGAGCTGTTTTTT | TRBV18 | NA | NA | TRBJ2-2 | 14
CASSYRADTQYF | TGTGCCAGCAGCTATCGGGCGGATACGCAGTATTTT | TRBV7-2 | NA | NA | TRBJ2-3 | 12
CAVQDPGYTF | TGTGCCGTCCAGGACCCTGGCTACACCTTC | TRBV10-3 | NA | NA | TRBJ1-2 | 10
CASSISGTVNEQFF | TGTGCCAGCAGCATTTCCGGGACTGTGAATGAGCAGTTCTTC | TRBV7-9 | NA | few | TRBJ2-1 | 14
CASSTDSTAGELFF | TGTGCCAGCAGTACCGACAGTACAGCCGGGGAGCTGTTTTTT | TRBV6-5 | NA | NA | TRBJ2-2 | 14
CASSLRGQAASGANVLTF | TGTGCCAGCAGCTTAAGGGGACAGGCAGCCTCTGGGGCCAACGTCCTGACTTTC | TRBV7-9 | TRBD1 | once | TRBJ2-6 | 18
CASSFTGGGGYTF | TGTGCCAGCAGCTTCACAGGGGGCGGAGGCTACACCTTC | TRBV5-6 | TRBD1 | NA | TRBJ1-2 | 13
CASSKARLAEYNEQFF | TGTGCCAGCAGCAAGGCCCGACTAGCGGAATACAATGAGCAGTTCTTC | TRBV21-1 | NA | NA | TRBJ2-1 | 16
CASSLALTDTQYF | TGTGCCAGCAGCTTAGCCCTCACAGATACGCAGTATTTT | TRBV11-2 | NA | NA | TRBJ2-3 | 13
CASRGRGEIPYEQYF | TGTGCCAGCAGGGGCCGGGGCGAGATCCCCTACGAGCAGTACTTC | TRBV6-5 | NA | NA | TRBJ2-7 | 15
CAWVGLAGRGRSYNEQFF | TGTGCCTGGGTAGGACTAGCGGGACGGGGTCGATCCTACAATGAGCAGTTCTTC | TRBV30 | TRBD2 | once | TRBJ2-1 | 18
CASSYNVGWGETQYF | TGTGCCAGCAGTTACAACGTCGGCTGGGGAGAGACCCAGTACTTC | TRBV6-5 | NA | NA | TRBJ2-5 | 15